Listed below are T cell receptor beta chains from one sample, sequenced in a study of cytomegalovirus exposure and HLA in healthy donors. Repertoires were generated with immunoSEQ multiplex PCR, while TCRdb's copy carries only in-frame clones and drops some. The profile covers 200,000 or so clones, with about 85% appearing a single time and roughly 1.3% taken by the ten largest. What was sequenced was PBMCs. Receptor source: a human donor in good health. CDR3s include the opening cysteine and the closing phenylalanine or tryptophan. A D gene is named only where the DNA matches it firmly.

>TRBJ1-1|TRBV6-5|.
CASSYGQATEAFF
>TRBJ1-2|TRBV4-3|.
CASSQGINPAGGGYTF
>TRBJ1-5|TRBV19|TRBD1
CASRRGQGSNQPQHF
>TRBJ2-7|TRBV7-9|TRBD2
CASSSRDYPRHEQYF
>TRBJ1-4|TRBV10-3|TRBD1
CVTQAGTGIINEKLFF
>TRBJ1-2|TRBV4-1|.
CASSQKQQGELGYTF
>TRBJ2-1|TRBV9|.
CASSVFGRASYNEQFF
>TRBJ2-7|TRBV4-3|.
CASSQGAGSFAYEQYF
>TRBJ2-3|TRBV19|TRBD1
CASTMTGGTDTQYF
>TRBJ2-7|TRBV2|.
CASRLASEQYF
>TRBJ1-2|TRBV27|.
CASSSGTDYGYTF
>TRBJ2-5|TRBV28|TRBD1
CASALRRQGGRETQYF
>TRBJ2-3|TRBV5-8|TRBD1
CASSITQGARVADTQYF
>TRBJ2-2|TRBV9|TRBD2
CASSVATSGSSTGELFF
>TRBJ2-7|TRBV29-1|.
CSALIQAYEQYF
>TRBJ2-6|TRBV7-9|.
CASSYIWTEPNVLTF
>TRBJ2-7|TRBV10-1|.
CASPYRREIEQYF
>TRBJ2-5|TRBV4-2|TRBD2
CASSQAHRTSFPPDF
>TRBJ2-5|TRBV7-3|TRBD2
CASSKAGGAQETQYF
>TRBJ2-7|TRBV6-5|.
CASSYGRGRRIYEQYF
>TRBJ2-7|TRBV4-2|TRBD1
CASSQVWDSYEQYF
>TRBJ2-1|TRBV19|TRBD2
CASSRGASGPYNEQFF
>TRBJ2-5|TRBV5-1|.
CASSSSTGPPGETQYF
>TRBJ2-7|TRBV10-1|.
CASSESEHHTGSEQYF
>TRBJ1-2|TRBV5-1|.
CASSLARTSLRGYTF
>TRBJ2-5|TRBV7-9|TRBD2
CSSSLASGKETQYF
>TRBJ1-2|TRBV28|.
CASSFPLYGYTF
>TRBJ2-3|TRBV4-3|.
CASSSGQNTDTQYF
>TRBJ2-7|TRBV6-5|TRBD1
CASRPAQDRSYEQYF
>TRBJ1-1|TRBV20-1|.
CSPTGDGEAFF
>TRBJ2-7|TRBV19|TRBD1
CASGSGTAYEQYF
>TRBJ2-7|TRBV7-8|.
CASSPLDRHSYEQYF
>TRBJ2-5|TRBV6-6|TRBD1
CASGTGTGEETQYF
>TRBJ2-6|TRBV6-5|.
CASSQPGPGANVLTF
>TRBJ1-1|TRBV6-1|.
CASTGGGGTEAFF
>TRBJ2-7|TRBV19|TRBD1
CASSIAVAGGPYEQYF
>TRBJ1-2|TRBV6-5|.
CASSRDTGYGYTF
>TRBJ2-7|TRBV19|.
CASRTGASGSYEQYF